The 14 T cell receptor beta chains in this list originate from one sample, sequenced in a study of shared clonotypes between healthy human individuals. Selected positively for CCR7 and CD45RO-negative, naive CD8 cells excluded terminally differentiated effector memory CD45RA+ cells. TCRdb keeps only in-frame clones here, not all; method: immunoSEQ multiplex PCR. The data contain hundreds of thousands of clones, just over 90% of them singletons. The sequencing input was naive CD8+ T cells sorted from blood. These receptors came from a man aged 25 to 40 in good health.

The rearrangement links TRBV27 to TRBJ2-7; D might be TRBD1 or TRBD2, each matching 5 bases. Germline values: CDR1 MNHEY, CDR2 SMNVEV (reference sequence). The germline V and J ends were trimmed by 3 bases and 2 bases, with 14 bases remaining between them. The CDR3 is 15 amino acids. The CDR3: CASSFKGTLTYEQYF. The DNA of the CDR3 is TGTGCCAGCAGTTTTAAGGGGACCCTAACCTACGAGCAGTACTTC.

The CDR3 sequence: CSVEDPTGDAYEQYF. For the CDR3, the DNA is TGCAGCGTTGAAGATCCGACAGGGGACGCCTACGAGCAGTACTTC. The rearrangement joins TRBV29-1 to TRBJ2-7; 8 positions agree with TRBD1. This CDR3 region has 15 residues. Germline V lookup: CDR1 SQVTM, CDR2 ANQGSEA. Trimming at V came to 0 bases and at J to 2 bases, leaving 6 bases not matched to a gene.

V gene TRBV10-3 combines with J gene TRBJ2-7; D call uncertain. The V gene's germline CDR1 is ENHRY and CDR2 SYGVKD. The V and J ends lost 0 bases and 5 bases respectively, with 11 bases between them. The CDR3 totals 14 residues. The CDR3: CAISESLVRDEQYF. For the CDR3, the DNA is TGTGCCATCAGTGAGTCTCTGGTAAGAGACGAGCAGTACTTC.

This chain uses TRBV27 with TRBJ2-7; D assignment may be TRBD1 or TRBD2 (5 bases each). The CDR3 is 16 amino acids. V lost 5 bases and J lost 3, with 20 bases in between. The germline gives CDR1 MNHEY, CDR2 SMNVEV (reference sequence). CDR3 DNA sequence: TGTGCCAGCAGTCAAGAGGGTGTGGGGGTACTCTACGAGCAGTACTTC. Protein sequence: CASSQEGVGVLYEQYF.

This chain links TRBV5-6 with TRBJ1-4; 8 bases match TRBD1. Germline values: CDR1 SGHDT, CDR2 YYEEEE. The CDR3 loop spans 17 amino acids. With V trimmed by 4 bases and J by 4 bases, 12 bases remained unmatched. This CDR3 is CASSRTTGQGLNEKLFF. In DNA, the CDR3 is TGTGCCAGCAGCCGGACTACCGGACAGGGACTTAATGAAAAACTGTTTTTT.

V usage is TRBV14 and J usage is TRBJ2-7; no clear D. V was cut by 4 bases and J by 0 bases, with 7 bases left in between. Germline CDR1 is SGHDN and CDR2 is FVKESK. This CDR3 has 13 amino acids. The CDR3 region has the DNA TGTGCCAGCAGCCCAGTAACCTCCTACGAGCAGTACTTC. Translating gives CASSPVTSYEQYF.

In its sample, this clone was seen once. A read error is the likely source, as a far larger clone sits one nucleotide away. The chain employs TRBV11-2 and TRBJ2-7; D may be TRBD1 (7 bases). In germline, CDR1 is SGHAT, CDR2 FQNNGV. The germline V and J ends were trimmed by 0 bases and 0 bases, with 9 bases remaining between them. This CDR3 is 15 amino acids long. CDR3 bases: TGTGCCAGCAGCTTAGAGCGGGACAGCTCCTACGAGCAGTACTTC. It is translated as CASSLERDSSYEQYF.

The chain links TRBV5-8 to TRBJ2-7, with TRBD1 matching over 10 bases. Germline values: CDR1 SGHTS, CDR2 YDEGEE. The length of the CDR3 is 13 residues. Trimming took 4 bases from V and 4 from J; bases not matched to a gene: 2. The CDR3 protein is CASSAGQGYEQYF. DNA for the CDR3: TGTGCCAGCAGCGCGGGACAGGGGTACGAGCAGTACTTC.

The rearrangement links TRBV6-5 to TRBJ2-1, with TRBD2 matching 8 bases. Germline V CDR1 and CDR2: MNHEY, SVGAGI. V shed 6 bases and J 2 bases; nucleotides not matched to a gene: 6. The CDR3 totals 15 residues. The CDR3: CASSPLAGTYNEQFF. The CDR3, as DNA: TGTGCCAGCAGCCCTCTAGCGGGTACCTACAATGAGCAGTTCTTC.

This chain joins TRBV28 and TRBJ1-1, with D possibly TRBD1 on 6 matching bases. The CDR3 contains 15 residues. The germline gives CDR1 MDHEN, CDR2 SYDVKM. Trimming cost V 3 bases and J 0 bases, with 11 bases left between them. Here the CDR3 reads CASSLDRVLNTEAFF. The DNA for the CDR3 is TGTGCCAGCAGTTTGGACAGAGTTTTGAACACTGAAGCTTTCTTT.

This rearrangement joins TRBV19 to TRBJ2-7; 8 bases map to TRBD2. J gave up 6 bases and V 7 bases, and 8 bases lay outside the gene matches. Germline V gives CDR1 LNHDA, CDR2 SQIVND (reference sequence). CDR3 length equals 13 residues. CDR3 nucleotides: TGTGCCAGTACTCGCACGGGAGGGAGCGAGCAGTACTTC. Protein sequence: CASTRTGGSEQYF.

The genes are TRBV6-5 and TRBJ1-1; D remains unclear. Trimming left V 2 bases short and J 2 bases short, with 9 bases between. This CDR3 is built from 14 residues. The germline gives CDR1 MNHEY, CDR2 SVGAGI. The CDR3 DNA follows: TGTGCCAGCAGTTACAAGATGTCCAACACTGAAGCTTTCTTT. It codes for CASSYKMSNTEAFF.

J is TRBJ2-7 and V is TRBV27; D is undetermined. CDR1 is MNHEY and CDR2 is SMNVEV in the germline V gene (reference sequence). CDR3 length equals 12 residues. The V end was cut by 6 bases, the J end by 3 bases, with 9 bases between. DNA for the CDR3: TGTGCCAGCAGACATCATAACTACGAGCAGTACTTC. It yields the protein CASRHHNYEQYF.

The chain joins TRBV9 to TRBJ1-4, with D possibly being TRBD1 (5 bases). Trimming shortened V by 4 bases and J by 5 bases, and 15 bases separated the two germline ends. In germline, CDR1 is SGDLS, CDR2 YYNGEE. The CDR3 totals 15 residues. As DNA, the CDR3 is TGTGCCAGCAGCCCCTGGGGGTCCCTCAATGAAAAACTGTTTTTT. Its translation is CASSPWGSLNEKLFF.